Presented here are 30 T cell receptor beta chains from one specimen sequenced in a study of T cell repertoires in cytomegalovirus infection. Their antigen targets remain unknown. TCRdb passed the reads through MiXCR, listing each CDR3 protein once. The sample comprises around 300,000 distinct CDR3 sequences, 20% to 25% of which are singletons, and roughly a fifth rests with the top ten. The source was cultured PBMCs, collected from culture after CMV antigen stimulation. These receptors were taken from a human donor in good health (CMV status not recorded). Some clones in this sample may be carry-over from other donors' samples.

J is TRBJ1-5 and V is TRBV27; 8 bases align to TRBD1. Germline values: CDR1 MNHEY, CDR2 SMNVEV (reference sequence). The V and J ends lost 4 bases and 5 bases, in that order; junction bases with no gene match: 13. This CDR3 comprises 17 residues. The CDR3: CASSSLEGRGLDQPQHF. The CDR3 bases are TGTGCCAGCAGTTCCCTCGAAGGCAGGGGGCTTGATCAGCCCCAGCATTTT.

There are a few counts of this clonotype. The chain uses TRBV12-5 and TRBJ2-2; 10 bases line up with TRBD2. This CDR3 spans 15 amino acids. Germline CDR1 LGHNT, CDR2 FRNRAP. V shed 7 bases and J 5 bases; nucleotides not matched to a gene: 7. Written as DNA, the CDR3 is TGTGCTAGTGCGACCGGGACTAGCGAAACCGGGGAGCTGTTTTTT. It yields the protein CASATGTSETGELFF.

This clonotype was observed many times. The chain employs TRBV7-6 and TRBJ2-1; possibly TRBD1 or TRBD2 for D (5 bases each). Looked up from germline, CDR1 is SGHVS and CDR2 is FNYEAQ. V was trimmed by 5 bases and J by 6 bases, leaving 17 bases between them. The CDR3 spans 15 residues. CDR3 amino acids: CASSGDPRPINEQFF. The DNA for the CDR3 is TGTGCCAGCAGCGGGGACCCCCGACCAATCAATGAGCAGTTCTTC.

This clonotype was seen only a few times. Written as DNA, the CDR3 is TGTGCCAGCAGCTTAGCGGGGGCGGCTGGAGATGAGCAGTTCTTC. This sequence encodes CASSLAGAAGDEQFF. The rearrangement uses TRBV7-2 and TRBJ2-1, with D possibly matching TRBD1 (6 bases). The CDR3 is 15 residues long. The germline V and J ends were trimmed by 0 bases and 8 bases, with 14 bases remaining between them. Per germline, CDR1 SGHTA and CDR2 FQGNSA.

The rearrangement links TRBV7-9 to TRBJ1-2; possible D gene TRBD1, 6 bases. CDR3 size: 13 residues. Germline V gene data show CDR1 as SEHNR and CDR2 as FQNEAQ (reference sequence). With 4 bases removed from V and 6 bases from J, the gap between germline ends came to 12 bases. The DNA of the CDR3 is TGTGCCAGCAGCTCCGGACAGCCCGATGGCTACACCTTC. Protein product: CASSSGQPDGYTF.

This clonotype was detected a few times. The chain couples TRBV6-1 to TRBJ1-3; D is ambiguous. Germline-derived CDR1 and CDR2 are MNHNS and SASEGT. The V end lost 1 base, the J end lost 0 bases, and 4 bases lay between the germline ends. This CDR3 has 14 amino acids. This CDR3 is CASSEEDSGNTIYF. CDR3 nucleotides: TGTGCCAGCAGTGAAGAAGACTCTGGAAACACCATATATTTT.

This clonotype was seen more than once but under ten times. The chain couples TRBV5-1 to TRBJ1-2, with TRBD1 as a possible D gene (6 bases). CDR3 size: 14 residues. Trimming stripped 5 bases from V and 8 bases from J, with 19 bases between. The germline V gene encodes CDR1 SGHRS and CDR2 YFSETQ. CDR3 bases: TGCGCCAGCAGAGAAATGACTACAGGGTTCGGCTACACCTTC. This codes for CASREMTTGFGYTF. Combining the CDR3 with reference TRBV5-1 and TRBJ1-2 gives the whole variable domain KAGVTQTPRYLIKTRGQQVTLSCSPISGHRSVSWYQQTPGQGLQFLFEYFSETQRNKGNFPGRFSGRQFSNSRSEMNVSTLELGDSALYLCASREMTTGFGYTFGSGTRLTVV.

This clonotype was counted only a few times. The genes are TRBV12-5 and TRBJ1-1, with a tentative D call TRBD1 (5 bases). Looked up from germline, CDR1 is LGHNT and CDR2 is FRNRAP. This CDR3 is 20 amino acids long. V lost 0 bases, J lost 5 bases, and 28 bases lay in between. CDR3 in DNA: TGTGCTAGTGGTTTGGTACGGGGCCTTCGACGGGGGGACCGGGGGACTGAAGCTTTCTTT. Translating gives CASGLVRGLRRGDRGTEAFF.

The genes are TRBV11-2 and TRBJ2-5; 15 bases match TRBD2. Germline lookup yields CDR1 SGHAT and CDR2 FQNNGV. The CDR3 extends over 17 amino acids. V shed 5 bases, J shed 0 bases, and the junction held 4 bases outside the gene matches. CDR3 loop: CASSPGTSGRYQETQYF. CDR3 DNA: TGTGCCAGCAGCCCAGGGACTAGCGGGAGGTACCAAGAGACCCAGTACTTC.

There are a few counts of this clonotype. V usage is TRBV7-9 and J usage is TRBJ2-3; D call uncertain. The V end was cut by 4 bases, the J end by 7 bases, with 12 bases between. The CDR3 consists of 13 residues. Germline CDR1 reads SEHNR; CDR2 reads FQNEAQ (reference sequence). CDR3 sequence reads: CASSSGTPNTQYF. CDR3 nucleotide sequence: TGTGCCAGCAGCTCCGGAACCCCTAATACGCAGTATTTT. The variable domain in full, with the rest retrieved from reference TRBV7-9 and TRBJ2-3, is DTGVSQNPRHKITKRGQNVTFRCDPISEHNRLYWYRQTLGQGPEFLTYFQNEAQLEKSRLLSDRFSAERPKGSFSTLEIQRTEQGDSAMYLCASSSGTPNTQYFGPGTRLTVL.

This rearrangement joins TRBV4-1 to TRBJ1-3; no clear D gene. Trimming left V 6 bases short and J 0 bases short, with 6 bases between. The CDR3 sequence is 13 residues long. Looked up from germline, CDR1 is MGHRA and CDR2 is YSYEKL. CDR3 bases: TGCGCCAGCAGTATGGCCTCTGGAAACACCATATATTTT. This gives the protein CASSMASGNTIYF.

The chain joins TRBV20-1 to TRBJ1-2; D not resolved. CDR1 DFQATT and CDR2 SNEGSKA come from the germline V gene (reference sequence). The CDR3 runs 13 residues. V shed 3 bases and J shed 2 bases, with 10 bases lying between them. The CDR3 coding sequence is TGCAGTGCTAGGGCACAGTGGAACTATGGCTACACCTTC. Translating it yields CSARAQWNYGYTF.

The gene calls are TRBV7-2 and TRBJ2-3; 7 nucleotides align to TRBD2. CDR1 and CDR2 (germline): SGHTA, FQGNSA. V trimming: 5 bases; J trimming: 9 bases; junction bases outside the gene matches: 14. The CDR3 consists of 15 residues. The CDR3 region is CASSLWGGSLRTQYF. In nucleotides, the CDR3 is TGTGCCAGCAGCCTATGGGGAGGGTCCCTTAGAACGCAGTATTTT.

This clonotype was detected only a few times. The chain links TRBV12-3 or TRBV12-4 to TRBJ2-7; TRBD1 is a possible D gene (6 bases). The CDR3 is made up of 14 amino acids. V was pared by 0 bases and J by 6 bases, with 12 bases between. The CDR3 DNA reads TGTGCCAGCAGTTTAGCGCAGGCAGGGGTCGAGCAGTACTTC. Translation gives CASSLAQAGVEQYF.

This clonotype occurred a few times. The CDR3 spells CASSLAAGEALEQYF. The CDR3 DNA reads as TGTGCCAGCAGCTTAGCAGCGGGAGAGGCGCTCGAGCAGTACTTC. V usage is TRBV7-2 and J usage is TRBJ2-7; TRBD2 aligns across 8 bases. Trimming removed 0 bases from V and 6 bases from J; junction bases left unmatched: 7. Germline V gene lookup returns CDR1 SGHTA and CDR2 FQGNSA. The CDR3 spans 15 residues. Complete variable domain (other parts from reference TRBV7-2 and TRBJ2-7): GAGVSQSPSNKVTEKGKDVELRCDPISGHTALYWYRQSLGQGLEFLIYFQGNSAPDKSGLPSDRFSAERTGGSVSTLTIQRTQQEDSAVYLCASSLAAGEALEQYFGPGTRLTVT.

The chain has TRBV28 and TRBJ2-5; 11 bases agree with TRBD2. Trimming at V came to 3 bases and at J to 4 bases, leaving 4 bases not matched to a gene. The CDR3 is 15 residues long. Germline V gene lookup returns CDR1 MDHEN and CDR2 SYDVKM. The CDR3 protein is CASSFDGLAGETQYF. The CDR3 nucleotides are TGTGCCAGCAGTTTTGACGGACTAGCGGGAGAGACCCAGTACTTC.

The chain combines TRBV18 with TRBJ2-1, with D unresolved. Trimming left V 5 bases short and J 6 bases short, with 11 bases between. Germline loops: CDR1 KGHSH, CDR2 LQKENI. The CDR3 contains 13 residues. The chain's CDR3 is CASSSTASNEQFF. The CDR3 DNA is TGTGCCAGCTCATCAACGGCGTCCAATGAGCAGTTCTTC.

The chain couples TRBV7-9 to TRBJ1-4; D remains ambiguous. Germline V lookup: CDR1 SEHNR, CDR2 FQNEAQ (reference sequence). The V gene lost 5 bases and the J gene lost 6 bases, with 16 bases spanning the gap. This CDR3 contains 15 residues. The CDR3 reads CASSDYGGGDEKLFF. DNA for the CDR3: TGTGCCAGCAGCGATTACGGAGGCGGAGATGAAAAACTGTTTTTT. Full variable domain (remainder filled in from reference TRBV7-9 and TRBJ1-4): DTGVSQNPRHKITKRGQNVTFRCDPISEHNRLYWYRQTLGQGPEFLTYFQNEAQLEKSRLLSDRFSAERPKGSFSTLEIQRTEQGDSAMYLCASSDYGGGDEKLFFGSGTQLSVL.

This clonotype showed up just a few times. This CDR3 reads CASSQDRAATGNTIYF. DNA for the CDR3: TGCGCCAGCAGCCAAGATAGGGCGGCGACTGGAAACACCATATATTTT. The V gene is TRBV4-3, the J gene TRBJ1-3; D uncertain. The CDR3 spans 16 residues. CDR1 LGHNA and CDR2 YSLEER come from the germline V gene. Trimming shortened V by 0 bases and J by 2 bases, and 11 bases separated the two germline ends.

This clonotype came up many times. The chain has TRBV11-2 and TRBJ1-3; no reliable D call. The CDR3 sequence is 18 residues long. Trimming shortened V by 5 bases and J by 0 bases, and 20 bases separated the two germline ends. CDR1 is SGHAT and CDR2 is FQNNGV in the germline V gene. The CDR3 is CASSTQQWSTSSGNTIYF. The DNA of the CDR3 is TGTGCCAGCAGCACTCAACAGTGGAGCACATCCTCTGGAAACACCATATATTTT.

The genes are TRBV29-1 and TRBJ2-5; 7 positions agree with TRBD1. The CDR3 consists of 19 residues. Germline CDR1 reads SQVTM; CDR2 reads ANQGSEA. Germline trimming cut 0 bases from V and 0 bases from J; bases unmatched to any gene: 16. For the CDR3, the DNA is TGCAGCGTTGAAGATTGGGGGCTGGGAACAGGGGAAAACCAAGAGACCCAGTACTTC. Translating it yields CSVEDWGLGTGENQETQYF.

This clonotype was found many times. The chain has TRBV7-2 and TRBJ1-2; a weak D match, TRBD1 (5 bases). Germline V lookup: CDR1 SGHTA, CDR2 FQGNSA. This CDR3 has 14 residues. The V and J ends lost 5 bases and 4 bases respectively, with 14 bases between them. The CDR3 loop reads CASSLRQTFYGYTF. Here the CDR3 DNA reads TGTGCCAGCAGCCTACGACAGACCTTCTATGGCTACACCTTC.

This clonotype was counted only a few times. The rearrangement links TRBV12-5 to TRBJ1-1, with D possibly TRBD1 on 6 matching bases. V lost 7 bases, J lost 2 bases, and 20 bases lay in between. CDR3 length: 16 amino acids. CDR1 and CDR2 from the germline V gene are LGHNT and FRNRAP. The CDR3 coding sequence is TGTGCTAGTGCTCAAGCGGGGGCTTGGGAAAACACTGAAGCTTTCTTT. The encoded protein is CASAQAGAWENTEAFF.

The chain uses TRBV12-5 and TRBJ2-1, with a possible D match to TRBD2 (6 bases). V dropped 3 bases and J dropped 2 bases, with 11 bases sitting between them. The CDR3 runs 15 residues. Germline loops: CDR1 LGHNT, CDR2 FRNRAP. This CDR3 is CASGFWRGTYNEQFF. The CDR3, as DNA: TGTGCTAGTGGTTTTTGGCGGGGAACCTACAATGAGCAGTTCTTC.

CDR3 nucleotide sequence: TGTGCCAGCAGCTCGGGAGGAAACACCATATATTTT. Amino acid sequence: CASSSGGNTIYF. V and J are TRBV13 and TRBJ1-3, with D unresolved. The CDR3 loop spans 12 amino acids. V lost 4 bases and J lost 4, with 5 bases in between. CDR1 and CDR2 from the germline V gene are PRHDT and FYEKMQ (reference sequence).

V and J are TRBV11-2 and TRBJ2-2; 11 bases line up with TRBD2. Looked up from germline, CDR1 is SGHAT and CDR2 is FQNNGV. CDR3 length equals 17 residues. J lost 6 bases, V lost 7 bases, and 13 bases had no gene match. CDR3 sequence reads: CASTHIGTSGSAGELFF. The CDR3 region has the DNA TGTGCCAGCACCCACATAGGAACTAGCGGGAGCGCCGGGGAGCTGTTTTTT. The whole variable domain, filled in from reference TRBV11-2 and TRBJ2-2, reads EAGVAQSPRYKIIEKRQSVAFWCNPISGHATLYWYQQILGQGPKLLIQFQNNGVVDDSQLPKDRFSAERLKGVDSTLKIQPAKLEDSAVYLCASTHIGTSGSAGELFFGEGSRLTVL.

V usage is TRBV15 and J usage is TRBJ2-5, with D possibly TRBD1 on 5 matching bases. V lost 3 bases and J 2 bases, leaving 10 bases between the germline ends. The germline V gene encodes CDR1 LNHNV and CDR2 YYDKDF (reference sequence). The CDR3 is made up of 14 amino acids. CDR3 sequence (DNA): TGTGCCACCAGCAGCCGCGGACAACAAGAGACCCAGTACTTC. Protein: CATSSRGQQETQYF.

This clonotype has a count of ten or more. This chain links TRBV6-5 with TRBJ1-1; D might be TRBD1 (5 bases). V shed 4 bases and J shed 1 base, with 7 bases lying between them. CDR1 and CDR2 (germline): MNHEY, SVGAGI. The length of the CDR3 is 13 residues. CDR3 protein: CASSSGGNTEAFF. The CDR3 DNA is TGTGCCAGCAGTTCCGGGGGGAACACTGAAGCTTTCTTT.

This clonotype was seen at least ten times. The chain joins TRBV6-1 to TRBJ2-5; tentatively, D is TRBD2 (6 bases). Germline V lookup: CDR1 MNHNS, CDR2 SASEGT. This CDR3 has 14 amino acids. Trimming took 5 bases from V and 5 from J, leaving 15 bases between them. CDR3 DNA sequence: TGTGCCAGCAGTCGCGGGACGATAGAGGAGACCCAGTACTTC. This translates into CASSRGTIEETQYF.

CDR3 loop: CASSQGGGRAGNEQFF. The CDR3, as DNA: TGTGCCAGCAGCCAGGGTGGCGGGAGGGCCGGCAATGAGCAGTTCTTC. V gene TRBV11-2 combines with J gene TRBJ2-1; 9 nucleotides align to TRBD2. Trimming at V came to 5 bases and at J to 6 bases, leaving 11 bases not matched to a gene. Germline CDR1 SGHAT, CDR2 FQNNGV. The CDR3 is 16 amino acids.